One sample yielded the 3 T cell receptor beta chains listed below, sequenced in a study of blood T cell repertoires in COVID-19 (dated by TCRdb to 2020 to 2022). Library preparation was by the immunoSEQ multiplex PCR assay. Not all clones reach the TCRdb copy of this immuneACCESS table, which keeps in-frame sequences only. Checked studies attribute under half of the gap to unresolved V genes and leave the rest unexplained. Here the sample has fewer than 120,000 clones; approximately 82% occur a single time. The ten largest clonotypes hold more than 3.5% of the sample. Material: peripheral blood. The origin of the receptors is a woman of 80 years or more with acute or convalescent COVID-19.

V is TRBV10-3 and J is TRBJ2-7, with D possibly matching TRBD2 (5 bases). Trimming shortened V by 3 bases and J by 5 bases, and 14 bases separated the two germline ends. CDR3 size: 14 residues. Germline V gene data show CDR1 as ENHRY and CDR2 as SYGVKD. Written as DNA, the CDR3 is TGTGCCATCAGTGAAAGGCCCGGGATCGACGAGCAGTACTTC. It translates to CAISERPGIDEQYF.

The CDR3: CASSLQVVRSNTGELFF. The DNA for the CDR3 is TGTGCCAGCAGCTTACAAGTTGTTAGATCCAACACCGGGGAGCTGTTTTTT. This chain joins TRBV11-2 and TRBJ2-2; D gene ambiguous. Germline V gene sequence: CDR1 SGHAT, CDR2 FQNNGV. Deletions cut 2 bases from V and 2 bases from J, with 15 bases between. CDR3 length: 17 residues.

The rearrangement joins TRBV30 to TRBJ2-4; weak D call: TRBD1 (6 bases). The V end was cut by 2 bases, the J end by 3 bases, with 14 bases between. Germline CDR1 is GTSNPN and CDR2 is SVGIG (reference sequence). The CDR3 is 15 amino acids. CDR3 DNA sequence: TGTGCCTGGAGTACCGGACAGACACACAAAAACATTCAGTACTTC. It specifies CAWSTGQTHKNIQYF.